This T cell receptor beta chain came from a study of OX40 agonist ivuxolimab in advanced cancers. Study observations and caveats: Dosing at 0.1 to 3.0 mg/kg was accompanied by clonal expansion of CD4+ and CD8+ blood T cells by week 6.

Generated by immunoSEQ multiplex PCR, the TCRdb table keeps only in-frame clones and is missing some. The table has more than 65,000 clones, about 81% seen once; the top ten hold 5%. Germline V gives CDR1 SGHRS, CDR2 YFSETQ. The CDR3 runs to 14 residues. V lost 5 bases and J lost 0, with 8 bases in between. On this clone: The antigen remains undetermined.

This TCR was sampled from an adult with an advanced solid tumor such as melanoma, head and neck, liver or kidney cancer. Sample: CD4+ or CD8+ T cells sorted from blood, taken in a trial of the OX40 agonist ivuxolimab. The V call is TRBV5-1, the J call TRBJ1-4; the D is unclear. The chain's CDR3 is CASSPSATNEKLFF. Here the CDR3 DNA reads TGCGCCAGCAGTCCTTCTGCAACTAATGAAAAACTGTTTTTT.